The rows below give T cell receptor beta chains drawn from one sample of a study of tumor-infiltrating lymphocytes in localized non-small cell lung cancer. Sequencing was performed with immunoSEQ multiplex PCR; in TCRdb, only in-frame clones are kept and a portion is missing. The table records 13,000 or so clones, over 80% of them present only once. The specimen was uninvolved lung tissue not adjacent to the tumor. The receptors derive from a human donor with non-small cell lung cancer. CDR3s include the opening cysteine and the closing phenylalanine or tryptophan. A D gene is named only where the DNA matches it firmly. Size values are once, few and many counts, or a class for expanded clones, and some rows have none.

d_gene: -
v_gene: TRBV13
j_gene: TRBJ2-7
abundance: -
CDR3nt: TGTGCCAGCAGCCCGTCCGGGCTGGGTCGGGAGCAGTACTTC
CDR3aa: CASSPSGLGREQYF

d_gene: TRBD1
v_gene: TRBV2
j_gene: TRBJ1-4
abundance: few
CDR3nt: TGTGCCAGCAGTGAAGCGCGGGGGACAGGGGTTGAAAAACTGTTTTTT
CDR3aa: CASSEARGTGVEKLFF

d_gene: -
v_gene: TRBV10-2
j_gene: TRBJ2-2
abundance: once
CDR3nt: TGCGCCAGCAGTGAGAATGCCGGGGAGCTGTTTTTT
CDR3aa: CASSENAGELFF

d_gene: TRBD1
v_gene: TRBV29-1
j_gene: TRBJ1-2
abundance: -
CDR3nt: TGCAGCGCTGGCGGGGACAGTTCCTATGGCTACACCTTC
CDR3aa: CSAGGDSSYGYTF

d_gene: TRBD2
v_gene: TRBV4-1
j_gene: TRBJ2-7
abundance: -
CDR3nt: TGCGCCAGCAGCCAAAAGCCCCCGGGACTAGCGGGGACCTACGAGCAGTACTTC
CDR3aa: CASSQKPPGLAGTYEQYF

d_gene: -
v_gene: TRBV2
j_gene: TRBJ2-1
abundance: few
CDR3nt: TGTGCCAGCATAGGAGGGAATGAGCAGTTCTTC
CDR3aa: CASIGGNEQFF

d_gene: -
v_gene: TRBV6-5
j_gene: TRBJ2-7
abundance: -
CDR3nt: TGTGCCAGCAGTCCTCTCATGAGAGGGGACGAGCAGTACTTC
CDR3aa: CASSPLMRGDEQYF

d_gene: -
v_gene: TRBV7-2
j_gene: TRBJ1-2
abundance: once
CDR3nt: TGTGCCAGCAGCCCATGGGACACCCCATATGGCTACACCTTC
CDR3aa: CASSPWDTPYGYTF

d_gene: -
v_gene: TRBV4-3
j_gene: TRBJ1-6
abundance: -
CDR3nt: TGCGCCAGCAGCCAAGAACGCGGAGGGCGTTCACCCCTCCACTTT
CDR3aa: CASSQERGGRSPLHF

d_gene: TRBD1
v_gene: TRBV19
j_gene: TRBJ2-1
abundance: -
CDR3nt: TGTGCCAGTAGTACGACAGGGACCTACAATGAGCAGTTCTTC
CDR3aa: CASSTTGTYNEQFF

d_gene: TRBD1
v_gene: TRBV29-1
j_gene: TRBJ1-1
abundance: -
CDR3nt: TGCAGCCTAAGACAGGGTAACACTGAAGCTTTCTTT
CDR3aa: CSLRQGNTEAFF

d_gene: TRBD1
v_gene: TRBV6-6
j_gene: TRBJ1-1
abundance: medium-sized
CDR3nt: TGTGCCAGCAGCAACCCTGGACAGGGGAACACTGAAGCTTTCTTT
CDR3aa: CASSNPGQGNTEAFF

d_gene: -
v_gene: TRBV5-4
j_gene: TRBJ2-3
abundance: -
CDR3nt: TGTGCCAGCAGCCCCCTCGGGATCGGAGATACGCAGTATTTT
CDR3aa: CASSPLGIGDTQYF

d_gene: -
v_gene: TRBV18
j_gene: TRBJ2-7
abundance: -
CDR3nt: TGTGCCAGCTCACCTTTAGACAAGGGGACAGAGCAGTACTTC
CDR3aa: CASSPLDKGTEQYF

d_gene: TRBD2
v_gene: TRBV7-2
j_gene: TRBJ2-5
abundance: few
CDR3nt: TGTGCCAGCAGCCCAAACACGGCGGGGGGCGCGATAGAGACCCAGTACTTC
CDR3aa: CASSPNTAGGAIETQYF

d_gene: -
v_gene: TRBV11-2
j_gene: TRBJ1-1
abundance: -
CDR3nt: TGTGCCAGCACCCTAGGGGCGGGAGGTGGGGGTGAAGCTTTCTTT
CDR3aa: CASTLGAGGGGEAFF

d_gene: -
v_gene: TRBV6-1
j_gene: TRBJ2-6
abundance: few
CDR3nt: TGTGCCAGCAGCCCCCCTGGGGCCAACGTCCTGACTTTC
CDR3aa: CASSPPGANVLTF

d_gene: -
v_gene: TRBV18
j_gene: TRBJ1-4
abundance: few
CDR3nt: TGTGCCAGCTCACCCAACCGGCCCAGGGCTGAAAAACTGTTTTTT
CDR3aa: CASSPNRPRAEKLFF

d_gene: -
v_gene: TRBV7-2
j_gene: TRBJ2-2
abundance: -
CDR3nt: TGTGCCAGCAGCTTAGCGGGGGATTTCACCGGGGAGCTGTTTTTT
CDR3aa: CASSLAGDFTGELFF

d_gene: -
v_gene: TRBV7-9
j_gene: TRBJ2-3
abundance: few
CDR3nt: TGTGCCAGCAGCTTAGCGGCCTCTAGCACAGATACGCAGTATTTT
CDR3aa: CASSLAASSTDTQYF

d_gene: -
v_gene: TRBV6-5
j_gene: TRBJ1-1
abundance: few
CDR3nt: TGTGCCAGCAGTTACTCGATGACAGACAACACTGAAGCTTTCTTT
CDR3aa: CASSYSMTDNTEAFF

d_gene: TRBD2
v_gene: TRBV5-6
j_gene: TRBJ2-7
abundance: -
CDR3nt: TGTGCCAGCAGCTCCCGAGGGACTAGCGGGGGGAAGCAAACCTACGAGCAGTACTTC
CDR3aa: CASSSRGTSGGKQTYEQYF

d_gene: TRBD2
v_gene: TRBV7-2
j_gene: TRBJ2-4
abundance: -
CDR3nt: TGTGCCAGCAGCCTAGCGGGGGGCATAGCCAAAAACATTCAGTACTTC
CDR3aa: CASSLAGGIAKNIQYF

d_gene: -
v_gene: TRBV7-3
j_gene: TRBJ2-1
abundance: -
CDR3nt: TGTGCCAGCAGCGCTGAGTATTCGGACAATGAGCAGTTCTTC
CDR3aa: CASSAEYSDNEQFF